These 9 T cell receptor beta chains came from one sample sequenced in a study of Tregs in tolerant kidney transplant recipients (dated by TCRdb to about 2019). Library method: the immunoSEQ multiplex PCR assay. Not all clones reach the TCRdb copy of this immuneACCESS table, which keeps in-frame sequences only. Checked studies attribute under half of the gap to unresolved V genes and leave the rest unexplained. A total of some 66,000 clones appear in this sample, around 90% of them only once. The top ten clonotypes cover around 9.9% of the sample. Explained via the paper, the time point label denotes: blood sample drawn before combined kidney and bone marrow transplant. The material sequenced was CD8+ T cells from blood, taken before the transplant. The source is a human donor who received a combined kidney and bone marrow transplant.

The genes are TRBV9 and TRBJ2-2; TRBD1 might be the D (6 bases). With 3 bases removed from V and 6 bases from J, the gap between germline ends came to 12 bases. The CDR3 loop spans 14 amino acids. Germline V lookup: CDR1 SGDLS, CDR2 YYNGEE. The CDR3 loop reads CASSDRTVAGELFF. CDR3 coding DNA: TGTGCCAGCAGCGATCGGACAGTCGCCGGGGAGCTGTTTTTT.

The chain links TRBV2 to TRBJ2-1; 10 bases line up with TRBD2. CDR1 SNHLY and CDR2 FYNNEI come from the germline V gene. The ends lost 6 bases at V and 2 bases at J; junction bases unmatched: 4. The CDR3 runs to 15 residues. In nucleotides, the CDR3 is TGTGCCAGCAGGTCCGGGACTAGCGCCTACAATGAGCAGTTCTTC. Translating it yields CASRSGTSAYNEQFF.

The chain employs TRBV11-3 and TRBJ2-7; D is ambiguous. Trimming removed 5 bases at V and 3 bases at J, with 29 bases between. Germline CDR1 reads SGHNT; CDR2 reads YENEEA. The CDR3 is made up of 19 amino acids. The CDR3 DNA reads TGTGCCAGCAGCCCCCGCGTCACAGTCCCAGATTGTTTTTTCTACGAGCAGTACTTC. It specifies CASSPRVTVPDCFFYEQYF.

This chain joins TRBV7-3 and TRBJ2-5; 9 bases line up with TRBD2. The germline V gene has CDR1 SGHTA and CDR2 FQGTGA. The CDR3 sequence is 16 residues long. The ends lost 1 base at V and 5 bases at J; junction bases unmatched: 8. The CDR3 region is CASSLMGGGRGETQYF. DNA for the CDR3: TGTGCCAGCAGCTTAATGGGCGGCGGGAGGGGGGAGACCCAGTACTTC.

This clone was seen a single time. The chain links TRBV5-6 to TRBJ2-6; no clear D gene. Germline V gene lookup returns CDR1 SGHDT and CDR2 YYEEEE. The V end lost 2 bases, the J end lost 4 bases, and 16 bases lay between the germline ends. The CDR3 has 17 residues. In DNA form, the CDR3 reads TGTGCCAGCAGCTTTTTTTCTCCACAGTCCGGGGCCAACGTCCTGACTTTC. This translates into CASSFFSPQSGANVLTF. Looking up the rest from reference TRBV5-6 and TRBJ2-6 gives the full variable domain: DAGVTQSPTHLIKTRGQQVTLRCSPKSGHDTVSWYQQALGQGPQFIFQYYEEEERQRGNFPDRFSGHQFPNYSSELNVNALLLGDSALYLCASSFFSPQSGANVLTFGAGSRLTVL.

Only a few counts were recorded for this clone. The chain joins TRBV19 to TRBJ1-5; maybe TRBD1 (5 bases). Trimming stripped 1 base from V and 1 base from J, with 11 bases between. Germline V CDR1 and CDR2: LNHDA, SQIVND (reference sequence). The CDR3 loop spans 16 amino acids. CDR3 region: CASSIVFAGSNQPQHF. CDR3 in DNA: TGTGCCAGTAGTATAGTCTTCGCAGGGAGCAATCAGCCCCAGCATTTT. The variable domain in full, completed from reference TRBV19 and TRBJ1-5, reads DGGITQSPKYLFRKEGQNVTLSCEQNLNHDAMYWYRQDPGQGLRLIYYSQIVNDFQKGDIAEGYSVSREKKESFPLTVTSAQKNPTAFYLCASSIVFAGSNQPQHFGDGTRLSIL.

The rearrangement uses TRBV19 and TRBJ1-2, with D possibly TRBD1 on 5 matching bases. Germline CDR1 is LNHDA and CDR2 is SQIVND (reference sequence). This CDR3 is 14 amino acids long. V lost 5 bases and J 1 base, leaving 11 bases between the germline ends. For the CDR3, the DNA is TGTGCCAGTAGTCCAGCGACAGATAACTATGGCTACACCTTC. As protein: CASSPATDNYGYTF.

CDR3 region: CASSETSGGEADTQYF. The CDR3 DNA follows: TGTGCCAGCAGTGAGACTAGCGGGGGGGAGGCAGATACGCAGTATTTT. The gene calls are TRBV6-1 and TRBJ2-3; 14 nucleotides align to TRBD2. From germline, CDR1 is MNHNS and CDR2 SASEGT. The CDR3 runs 16 residues. V lost 3 bases to trimming and J lost 4 bases; unmatched junction nucleotides: 3.

The V and J genes are TRBV19 and TRBJ1-2; 9 bases agree with TRBD1. V lost 4 bases, J lost 7 bases, and 4 bases stayed unmatched. CDR3 length: 13 residues. Per the germline V gene, CDR1 is LNHDA and CDR2 is SQIVND (reference sequence). The DNA for the CDR3 is TGTGCCAGTAGTAATGGACAGGGGTCTGGCTACACCTTC. This encodes CASSNGQGSGYTF.